The 16 T cell receptor beta chains below all came from one sample that was sequenced in a study of regulatory and conventional T cells in RAG deficiency. Genomic DNA came from blood conventional CD4+ T cells gated CD25-low CD127-high. TCRdb's table, derived via immunoSEQ multiplex PCR, lists solely in-frame clones and lacks some. The sample records more than 9,500 clones, approximately 93% being singletons. Separately, the same data were catalogued under a study of regulatory T cells. That report adds: Amplification used 52 TRBV primers and 13 TRBJ primers.

The specimen sequenced was CD4+ effector T cells sorted from blood. The receptors stem from a human donor in good health.

V usage is TRBV11-2 and J usage is TRBJ2-7, with 11 bases that match TRBD2. Germline V lookup: CDR1 SGHAT, CDR2 FQNNGV. The CDR3 extends over 15 amino acids. After removal of 4 bases from V and 2 bases from J, the junction contained 4 bases not matched to a gene. Written as DNA, the CDR3 is TGTGCCAGCAGCTCAGGACTAGCGGGTACCTACGAGCAGTACTTC. Its protein is CASSSGLAGTYEQYF.

The J gene is TRBJ2-3, the V gene TRBV29-1, with D unresolved. Trimming removed 4 bases at V and 0 bases at J, with 8 bases between. Germline CDR1 reads SQVTM; CDR2 reads ANQGSEA. This CDR3 is 13 amino acids long. The CDR3, as DNA: TGCAGCGTTGGTCATGTAAGCACAGATACGCAGTATTTT. Residues: CSVGHVSTDTQYF.

The J gene is TRBJ2-5, the V gene TRBV30, with TRBD2 identical over 10 bases. Per germline, CDR1 GTSNPN and CDR2 SVGIG (reference sequence). The CDR3 spans 13 residues. V was clipped by 7 bases and J by 4 bases; unmatched bases: 6. The CDR3 spells CAFSGGIGETQYF. CDR3 bases: TGTGCCTTTAGCGGGGGGATCGGAGAGACCCAGTACTTC. Full variable domain (missing parts from reference TRBV30 and TRBJ2-5): SQTIHQWPATLVQPVGSPLSLECTVEGTSNPNLYWYRQAAGRGLQLLFYSVGIGQISSEVPQNLSASRPQDRQFILSSKKLLLSDSGFYLCAFSGGIGETQYFGPGTRLLVL.

This chain links TRBV19 with TRBJ1-5; D not certain. The V and J ends lost 8 bases and 0 bases respectively, with 20 bases between them. This CDR3 has 17 amino acids. In germline, CDR1 is LNHDA, CDR2 SQIVND (reference sequence). The CDR3 DNA is TGTGCCAGTCAATCTCGACCTCTCAATTATAGCAATCAGCCCCAGCATTTT. This sequence encodes CASQSRPLNYSNQPQHF.

CDR3 sequence (DNA): TGTGCCAGCAGCGAAACAGGGGATTCCCACGAGCAGTACTTC. This gives the protein CASSETGDSHEQYF. J is TRBJ2-7 and V is TRBV9, with 7 bases matching TRBD1. The CDR3 contains 14 residues. The V gene end was trimmed by 3 bases and the J gene end by 5 bases; junction bases not matched to a gene: 8. Per germline, CDR1 SGDLS and CDR2 YYNGEE.

V is TRBV27 and J is TRBJ2-7, with 12 bases aligning to TRBD1. The CDR3 has 16 amino acids. After removal of 5 bases from V and 7 bases from J, the junction contained 12 bases not matched to a gene. CDR1 and CDR2 (germline): MNHEY, SMNVEV (reference sequence). For the CDR3, the DNA is TGTGCCAGCAGTGTATACAGGGGACAGGGGGCGCAGGAGCAGTACTTC. Its translation: CASSVYRGQGAQEQYF.

The chain has TRBV5-1 and TRBJ2-1; TRBD2 matches 14 bases. Trimming cost V 4 bases and J 8 bases; bases outside gene matches: 14. The germline CDR1 and CDR2 sequences are SGHRS and YFSETQ. The CDR3 totals 18 residues. The CDR3 nucleotides are TGCGCCAGCAGCGTGAGAGGGACTAGCGGGGGACAGGTGCATGAGCAGTTCTTC. Encoded protein: CASSVRGTSGGQVHEQFF.

In its sample, this clone was seen once. This chain connects TRBV7-2 to TRBJ2-7, with TRBD1 identical over 7 bases. The CDR3 is 17 residues long. In germline, CDR1 is SGHTA, CDR2 FQGNSA. The V and J ends lost 0 bases and 2 bases, in that order; junction bases with no gene match: 10. In DNA, the CDR3 is TGTGCCAGCAGCTTAGCCCCCCCGGACAGGTGGGCCTACGAGCAGTACTTC. Translated: CASSLAPPDRWAYEQYF.

The chain employs TRBV5-8 and TRBJ1-2, with D uncertain. The germline V and J ends were trimmed by 6 bases and 0 bases, with 15 bases remaining between them. The CDR3 sequence is 15 residues long. Germline assignment: CDR1 SGHTS and CDR2 YDEGEE. CDR3 DNA: TGTGCCAGCACCCCACAATGGGGATCTAACTATGGCTACACCTTC. Its protein is CASTPQWGSNYGYTF.

The chain recombines TRBV6-5 with TRBJ1-3; TRBD1 might be the D (5 bases). This CDR3 spans 14 amino acids. Germline-derived CDR1 and CDR2 are MNHEY and SVGAGI. V shed 3 bases and J shed 0 bases, with 6 bases lying between them. CDR3 in amino acids: CASSYGGSGNTIYF. The CDR3 DNA reads as TGTGCCAGCAGTTATGGGGGCTCTGGAAACACCATATATTTT.

This chain's CDR3 is CASSVVGGGPSSYNEQFF. The DNA for the CDR3 is TGTGCCAGCAGCGTAGTAGGTGGCGGGCCTAGCTCCTACAATGAGCAGTTCTTC. The gene calls are TRBV9 and TRBJ2-1, with a weak D call TRBD2 (5 bases). CDR1 and CDR2 from the germline V gene are SGDLS and YYNGEE. This CDR3 spans 18 amino acids. Deletions cut 0 bases from V and 0 bases from J, with 16 bases between.

The CDR3 is CASSDPKKSSRELFF. The CDR3 DNA sequence: TGTGCCAGCAGTGATCCGAAGAAATCGTCGCGGGAGCTGTTTTTT. The rearrangement uses TRBV25-1 and TRBJ2-2, with D uncertain. V lost 3 bases and J 9 bases, leaving 17 bases between the germline ends. The CDR3 is 15 residues long. Germline CDR1 and CDR2: MGHDK and SYGVNS.

The chain carries TRBV2 and TRBJ2-3; the D gene is possibly TRBD2 (5 bases). The CDR3 totals 13 residues. V was trimmed by 5 bases and J by 1 base, leaving 7 bases between them. Germline CDR1 SNHLY, CDR2 FYNNEI. The CDR3 DNA reads as TGTGCCAGCAGTACCGGGGGCACAGATACGCAGTATTTT. Translated: CASSTGGTDTQYF.

This clone is a singleton in its sample. This chain links TRBV2 with TRBJ1-6, with D uncertain. The CDR3 spans 14 residues. The germline V and J ends were trimmed by 7 bases and 4 bases, with 11 bases remaining between them. From germline, CDR1 is SNHLY and CDR2 FYNNEI. CDR3 nucleotides: TGTGCCAGCAACCCAGAAGGTTATAATTCACCCCTCCACTTT. Its translation: CASNPEGYNSPLHF.

This clone was seen just once. V and J are TRBV10-2 and TRBJ1-5, with D unclear. Germline V lookup: CDR1 WSHSY, CDR2 SAAADI. There are 13 residues in the CDR3. The V and J ends lost 2 bases and 5 bases respectively, with 7 bases between them. The CDR3 DNA sequence: TGCGCCAGCAGTGAGGGCAGATATCAGCCCCAGCATTTT. This sequence encodes CASSEGRYQPQHF.

This chain uses TRBV5-1 with TRBJ1-4; 9 bases line up with TRBD1. Trimming at V came to 4 bases and at J to 7 bases, leaving 8 bases not matched to a gene. Germline CDR1 reads SGHRS; CDR2 reads YFSETQ. The CDR3 is made up of 15 amino acids. CDR3 sequence (DNA): TGCGCCAGCAGCCGTACAGGGGGCGAAGGTGAAAAACTGTTTTTT. Protein product: CASSRTGGEGEKLFF.